The T cell receptor beta chain under discussion was sequenced for a study of identical twins. Each CDR3 protein gets one entry after TCRdb re-called the 5' RACE reads with MiXCR. Of about 810,000 distinct CDR3 sequences listed, roughly an eighth are singletons. Overall study findings and caveats: Within monozygotic twins, out-of-frame TCR alpha sharing was underestimated by the models. For out-of-frame alpha sequences shared by twins, low generation probability was in excess. The presence of invariant MAIT and iNKT cells could partly confound analyses of zero-insertion sequences.

The CDR3 covers 16 residues. CDR1 and CDR2 (germline): SGHAT, FQNNGV. Germline trimming cut 4 bases from V and 3 bases from J; bases unmatched to any gene: 7. This clonotype came up a few times. What it binds is not known. These same data were also listed under a study on yellow fever vaccine responses in identical twins. Per that paper: Twins reportedly had a vaccine T cell response that seemed partly convergent, partly personalized.

The chain links TRBV11-2 to TRBJ2-1; 9 positions agree with TRBD2. The receptor was derived from a woman under 30 in good health. The specimen sequenced was PBMCs. CDR3 protein: CASSSAGTSYYNEQFF. The CDR3 DNA is TGTGCCAGCAGCTCCGCCGGGACTAGCTACTACAATGAGCAGTTCTTC.